The clone carrying this T cell receptor (beta chain) has only one observation. Its specificity is not known. Samples with a second dose at about 4 or about 12 weeks were pooled together. These data belong to a study of T cell responses to AZD1222 COVID-19 vaccine. The CDR3 extends over 13 amino acids. Germline V gene data show CDR1 as MDHEN and CDR2 as SYDVKM. V was shortened by 10 bases and J by 3 bases, with 15 bases between the two germline ends. Study findings and constraints: The reported proportion of spike-specific TCRs targeting unmutated variant regions was nearly half. It was only a handful of AZD1222 recipients who were seropositive at baseline. Females made up more of the donors, who were largely white British, and clonal diversity may have come out too low.

Sequencing used immunoSEQ multiplex PCR; TCRdb keeps in-frame clones, though not all of them. The sample holds some 48,000 clones; about 86% are singletons and the top ten take approximately 6.5%. This TCR was recovered from an adult who received the AZD1222 COVID-19 vaccine. The source material was peripheral blood, sampled 28 days after the second AZD1222 dose. The chain uses TRBV28 and TRBJ2-5; D not resolved. The chain's CDR3 is CATYGTAEETQYF. The CDR3 DNA follows: TGTGCCACCTACGGCACAGCCGAAGAGACCCAGTACTTC.